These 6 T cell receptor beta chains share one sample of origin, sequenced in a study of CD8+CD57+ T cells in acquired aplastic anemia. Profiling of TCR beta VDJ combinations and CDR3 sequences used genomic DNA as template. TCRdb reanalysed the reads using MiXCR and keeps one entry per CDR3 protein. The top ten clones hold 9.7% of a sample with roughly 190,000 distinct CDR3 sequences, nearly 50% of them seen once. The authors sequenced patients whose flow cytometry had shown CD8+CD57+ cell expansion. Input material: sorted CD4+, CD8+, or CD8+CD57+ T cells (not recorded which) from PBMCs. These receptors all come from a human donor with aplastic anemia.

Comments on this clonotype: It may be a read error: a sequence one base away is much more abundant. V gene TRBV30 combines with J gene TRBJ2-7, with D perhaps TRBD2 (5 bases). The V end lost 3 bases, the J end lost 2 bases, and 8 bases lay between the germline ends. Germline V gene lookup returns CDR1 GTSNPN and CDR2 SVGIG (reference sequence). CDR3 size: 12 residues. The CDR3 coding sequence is TGTGCCTGGAGCTTTAGCGCCTACGAGCAGTACTTC. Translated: CAWSFSAYEQYF.

The CDR3 DNA follows: TGTGCCAGCAGTTTTGGGGACAGAAGTCGCACAGATACGCAGTATTTT. Translating it yields CASSFGDRSRTDTQYF. The J gene is TRBJ2-3, the V gene TRBV12-3 or TRBV12-4; 7 bases match TRBD1. J lost 1 base, V lost 3 bases, and 7 bases had no gene match. This CDR3 is 16 amino acids long.

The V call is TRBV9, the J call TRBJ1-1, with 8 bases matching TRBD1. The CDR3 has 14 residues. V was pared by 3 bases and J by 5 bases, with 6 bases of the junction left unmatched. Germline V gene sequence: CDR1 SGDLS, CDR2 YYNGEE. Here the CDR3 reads CASSATGVRTEAFF. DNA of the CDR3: TGTGCCAGCAGCGCGACAGGGGTGAGGACTGAAGCTTTCTTT.

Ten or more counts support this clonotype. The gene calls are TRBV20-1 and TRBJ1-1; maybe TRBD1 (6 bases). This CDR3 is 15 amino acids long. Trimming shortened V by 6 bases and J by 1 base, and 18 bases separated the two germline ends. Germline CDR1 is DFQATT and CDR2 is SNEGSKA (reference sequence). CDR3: CSAPKGGPGNTEAFF. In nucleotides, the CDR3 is TGCAGTGCCCCGAAAGGGGGGCCGGGGAACACTGAAGCTTTCTTT.

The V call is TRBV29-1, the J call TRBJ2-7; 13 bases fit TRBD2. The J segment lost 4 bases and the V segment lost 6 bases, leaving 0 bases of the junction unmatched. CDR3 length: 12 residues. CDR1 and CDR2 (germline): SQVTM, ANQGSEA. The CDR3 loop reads CSVGLAGYEQYF. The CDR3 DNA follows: TGCAGCGTGGGACTAGCGGGATACGAGCAGTACTTC.

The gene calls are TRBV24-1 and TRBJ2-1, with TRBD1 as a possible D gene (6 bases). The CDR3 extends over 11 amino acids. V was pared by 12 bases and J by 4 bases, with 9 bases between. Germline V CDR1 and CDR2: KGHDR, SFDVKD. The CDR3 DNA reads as TGTGCCTGTGGACAGTACAATGAGCAGTTCTTC. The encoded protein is CACGQYNEQFF.